The 24 T cell receptor beta chains below all came from one sample that was sequenced in a study of vaccination and CD4 T cells after COVID-19. Researchers used the Oncomine TCR Beta short-read assay to sequence DNA from cultured CD4+ T cells. TCRdb fed the PCR reads into MiXCR, producing one record per CDR3 protein. The sample has around 14,000 distinct CDR3 sequences, approximately 50% seen once. As to treatment: roughly 11-day PBMC culture with coronavirus spike peptide pools or control peptides (ViraFEST assay). No cognate antigen is known for these TCRs. The sample consisted of CD4+ T cells from blood, cultured in vitro. These receptor sequences come from a human donor who had recovered from COVID-19.

The genes are TRBV28 and TRBJ1-2; the D is unclear. Trimming left V 4 bases short and J 8 bases short, with 8 bases between. The CDR3 runs 11 residues. CDR1 and CDR2 (germline): MDHEN, SYDVKM. CDR3 loop: CASSSEWGYTF. The CDR3 DNA sequence: TGTGCCAGCAGTTCAGAGTGGGGCTACACCTTC.

This rearrangement joins TRBV7-3 to TRBJ2-5; TRBD1 agrees at 9 bases. Trimming took 4 bases from V and 4 from J; bases not matched to a gene: 1. The CDR3 length is 13 residues. In germline, CDR1 is SGHTA, CDR2 FQGTGA. The CDR3 region has the DNA TGTGCCAGCAGCTCGGGACAGGGAGAGACCCAGTACTTC. Translated: CASSSGQGETQYF.

The chain couples TRBV20-1 to TRBJ2-7, with 7 positions matching TRBD1. Germline V gene lookup returns CDR1 DFQATT and CDR2 SNEGSKA (reference sequence). V lost 5 bases to trimming and J lost 2 bases; unmatched junction nucleotides: 9. The CDR3 is made up of 14 amino acids. The CDR3 is CSASPDRSPYEQYF. CDR3 coding DNA: TGCAGTGCTTCTCCGGACAGGTCACCCTACGAGCAGTACTTC.

The chain combines TRBV28 with TRBJ1-2; no clear D gene. Trimming cost V 5 bases and J 3 bases, with 13 bases left between them. The germline V gene encodes CDR1 MDHEN and CDR2 SYDVKM. CDR3 length: 14 residues. CDR3 sequence reads: CASSPPGVYYGYTF. CDR3 DNA: TGTGCCAGCAGTCCTCCCGGCGTCTACTATGGCTACACCTTC.

This CDR3 reads CASSFWREGAEQYF. CDR3 bases: TGTGCCAGCAGTTTCTGGCGGGAGGGCGCCGAGCAGTACTTC. The chain links TRBV27 to TRBJ2-7; 9 bases match TRBD2. The ends lost 3 bases at V and 6 bases at J; junction bases unmatched: 6. There are 14 residues in the CDR3. CDR1 and CDR2 (germline): MNHEY, SMNVEV (reference sequence).

The sample holds a few counts of this clonotype. The rearrangement joins TRBV27 to TRBJ2-3; D ambiguous. Germline CDR1 and CDR2: MNHEY and SMNVEV (reference sequence). Trimming stripped 3 bases from V and 6 bases from J, with 10 bases between. The CDR3 is 13 amino acids. Here the CDR3 DNA reads TGTGCCAGCAGTTTTCAGTTCGGGGATACGCAGTATTTT. Residues: CASSFQFGDTQYF.

The chain is built from TRBV6-5 and TRBJ2-7, with 7 bases lining up with TRBD1. With 3 bases clipped from V and 4 bases from J, the junction kept 6 bases outside the gene matches. The germline gives CDR1 MNHEY, CDR2 SVGAGI. The CDR3 covers 14 residues. The CDR3 is CASSYTGVPYEQYF. Here the CDR3 DNA reads TGTGCCAGCAGTTATACAGGGGTTCCTTACGAGCAGTACTTC.

The rearrangement uses TRBV5-4 and TRBJ2-1; D remains ambiguous. Trimming took off 0 bases at V and 5 bases at J, with 9 bases between the two ends. Germline V CDR1 and CDR2: SGHNT, YYREEE (reference sequence). The length of the CDR3 is 14 residues. The CDR3 region has the DNA TGTGCCAGCAGCTTGGAGTGGACCAACAATGAGCAGTTCTTC. Protein: CASSLEWTNNEQFF.

This clonotype occurred a few times. This rearrangement joins TRBV7-9 to TRBJ1-2; D might be TRBD1 (5 bases). Germline CDR1 SEHNR, CDR2 FQNEAQ (reference sequence). Trimming left V 6 bases short and J 3 bases short, with 17 bases between. This CDR3 is 15 amino acids long. The CDR3 is CASSLRQSFDYGYTF. The CDR3 DNA follows: TGTGCCAGCAGTCTACGACAGTCCTTTGACTATGGCTACACCTTC.

J is TRBJ1-1 and V is TRBV27; D unresolved. Germline V gene lookup returns CDR1 MNHEY and CDR2 SMNVEV (reference sequence). This CDR3 has 13 amino acids. V gave up 2 bases and J gave up 1 base, with 5 bases separating them. CDR3 DNA sequence: TGTGCCAGCAGTTTAAGACGGAACACTGAAGCTTTCTTT. Translated, it gives CASSLRRNTEAFF.

This clonotype qualifies as medium-sized. This sequence joins TRBV5-4 and TRBJ2-2; TRBD1 agrees at 7 bases. Germline CDR1 and CDR2: SGHNT and YYREEE (reference sequence). The CDR3 extends over 17 amino acids. V lost 0 bases and J lost 0; bases outside the gene matches: 5. DNA for the CDR3: TGTGCCAGCAGCTTGGGACGGGGACAGTCGAACACCGGGGAGCTGTTTTTT. Its protein product is CASSLGRGQSNTGELFF.

J is TRBJ1-5 and V is TRBV28; TRBD1 might be the D (5 bases). CDR1 is MDHEN and CDR2 is SYDVKM in the germline V gene. Between the trimmed V and J ends, which lost 2 bases and 7 bases, there was a span of 15 bases. This CDR3 has 15 amino acids. CDR3 protein: CASSLGGQGNQPQHF. The CDR3 region has the DNA TGTGCCAGCAGTTTAGGCGGCCAGGGAAACCAGCCCCAGCATTTT.

V usage is TRBV20-1 and J usage is TRBJ2-7; TRBD1 might be the D (5 bases). V lost 5 bases and J lost 2, with 7 bases in between. Germline loops: CDR1 DFQATT, CDR2 SNEGSKA (reference sequence). The CDR3 sequence is 11 residues long. This CDR3 is CSAQDTYEQYF. CDR3 sequence (DNA): TGCAGTGCTCAGGACACCTACGAGCAGTACTTC.

The rearrangement links TRBV2 to TRBJ1-6; D is possibly TRBD1 (5 bases). Between the trimmed V and J ends, which lost 11 bases and 3 bases, there was a span of 14 bases. The germline V gene encodes CDR1 SNHLY and CDR2 FYNNEI. The CDR3 length is 14 residues. As DNA, the CDR3 is TGTGCCGGGGGGAATACAGGCTATAATTCACCCCTCCACTTT. It translates to CAGGNTGYNSPLHF.

The rearrangement links TRBV18 to TRBJ1-1, with D perhaps matching TRBD1 (6 bases). The germline V gene encodes CDR1 KGHSH and CDR2 LQKENI. V lost 2 bases and J 2 bases, leaving 15 bases between the germline ends. The CDR3 sequence is 16 residues long. The CDR3 here is CASSPRIGGENTEAFF. The CDR3 nucleotides are TGTGCCAGCTCACCAAGGATTGGGGGCGAAAACACTGAAGCTTTCTTT.

The V call is TRBV2, the J call TRBJ2-1, with D perhaps TRBD2 (5 bases). Between the trimmed V and J ends, which lost 6 bases and 1 base, there was a span of 13 bases. Germline CDR1 reads SNHLY; CDR2 reads FYNNEI. This CDR3 spans 15 amino acids. The CDR3: CASRRVLVSYNEQFF. CDR3 nucleotides: TGTGCCAGCAGGAGGGTGCTCGTATCCTACAATGAGCAGTTCTTC. Using reference TRBV2 and TRBJ2-1 for the parts outside the CDR3, the full variable domain is EPEVTQTPSHQVTQMGQEVILRCVPISNHLYFYWYRQILGQKVEFLVSFYNNEISEKSEIFDDQFSVERPDGSNFTLKIRSTKLEDSAMYFCASRRVLVSYNEQFFGPGTRLTVL.

This clonotype has more than one count but fewer than ten. The V and J genes are TRBV10-3 and TRBJ2-3, with 8 bases that match TRBD1. The CDR3 is 15 amino acids. Germline loops: CDR1 ENHRY, CDR2 SYGVKD. After removal of 7 bases from V and 0 bases from J, the junction contained 6 bases not matched to a gene. CDR3 nucleotide sequence: TGTGCCATCAAACAGGGGGGTTCTAGCACAGATACGCAGTATTTT. The encoded protein is CAIKQGGSSTDTQYF.

Only a few counts were recorded for this clonotype. The V and J genes are TRBV28 and TRBJ1-5, with unresolved D. The V end was cut by 8 bases, the J end by 11 bases, with 16 bases between. There are 12 residues in the CDR3. The germline CDR1 and CDR2 sequences are MDHEN and SYDVKM. CDR3: CASRSRALAQHF. CDR3 DNA sequence: TGTGCCAGCCGCTCAAGGGCACTAGCCCAGCATTTT.

This clonotype turned up a few times. CDR3 sequence (DNA): TGTGCCATCGGGACAGGCGCGAACACCGGGGAGCTGTTTTTT. Protein: CAIGTGANTGELFF. The chain has TRBV10-3 and TRBJ2-2, with 8 positions matching TRBD1. The germline V gene has CDR1 ENHRY and CDR2 SYGVKD. The CDR3 length is 14 residues. The V gene end was trimmed by 8 bases and the J gene end by 0 bases; junction bases not matched to a gene: 2.

A few counts support this clonotype. The rearrangement uses TRBV24-1 and TRBJ1-2; possible D gene TRBD1, 5 bases. Trimming removed 7 bases at V and 1 base at J, with 6 bases between. CDR3 length: 12 amino acids. From germline, CDR1 is KGHDR and CDR2 SFDVKD. This CDR3 is CATSQGNYGYTF. In DNA, the CDR3 is TGTGCCACCAGCCAGGGTAACTATGGCTACACCTTC.

The chain uses TRBV20-1 and TRBJ1-5, with a weak D call TRBD1 (6 bases). Looked up from germline, CDR1 is DFQATT and CDR2 is SNEGSKA (reference sequence). Trimming cost V 6 bases and J 3 bases, with 15 bases left between them. The CDR3 is 14 amino acids. The CDR3 here is CSAPAGQFNQPQHF. The CDR3, as DNA: TGCAGTGCCCCTGCCGGACAGTTCAATCAGCCCCAGCATTTT.

This chain joins TRBV27 and TRBJ2-7; 7 bases are shared with TRBD1. This CDR3 comprises 14 residues. The ends lost 3 bases at V and 5 bases at J; junction bases unmatched: 7. The V gene's germline CDR1 is MNHEY and CDR2 SMNVEV (reference sequence). CDR3: CASSFLDRENEQYF. CDR3 nucleotide sequence: TGTGCCAGCAGTTTCCTCGACAGGGAGAACGAGCAGTACTTC.

This clonotype came up a few times. This rearrangement joins TRBV7-6 to TRBJ2-5, with D maybe TRBD2 (5 bases). The germline V gene has CDR1 SGHVS and CDR2 FNYEAQ. V was cut by 0 bases and J by 4 bases, with 9 bases left in between. The CDR3 consists of 14 residues. The CDR3 DNA sequence: TGTGCCAGCAGCTTAGCGGGAGAGGGAGAGACCCAGTACTTC. Its translation: CASSLAGEGETQYF.

This clonotype was observed a handful of times. V and J are TRBV7-2 and TRBJ2-1; 8 positions match TRBD1. Germline V gives CDR1 SGHTA, CDR2 FQGNSA. The CDR3 is 15 amino acids. The J segment lost 2 bases and the V segment lost 1 base, leaving 1 base of the junction unmatched. The CDR3, as DNA: TGTGCCAGCAGCTTAGAGGGACAGGCCTACAATGAGCAGTTCTTC. This codes for CASSLEGQAYNEQFF. Supplemented by reference TRBV7-2 and TRBJ2-1, the full variable domain reads GAGVSQSPSNKVTEKGKDVELRCDPISGHTALYWYRQSLGQGLEFLIYFQGNSAPDKSGLPSDRFSAERTGGSVSTLTIQRTQQEDSAVYLCASSLEGQAYNEQFFGPGTRLTVL.